The text below deals with one T cell receptor (beta chain). The antigen remains undetermined. This entry comes from a study of cytomegalovirus exposure and HLA in healthy donors. Study-level points and caveats: Cytomegalovirus status was reportedly diagnosed by the classifier with high specificity and sensitivity. Productive status was seen about 90% or about 30% of the time for most TCR beta V segments in an earlier analysis. Later on, a genetic analysis was performed. It linked a missense variant in DCLRE1C with V- and J-gene trimming of TCR beta. Reportedly, HLA-A and HLA-B alleles of most subjects were accurately predicted from TCR beta.

A multiplex PCR was run with 60 Vbeta primers and 13 Jbeta primers. Data came from immunoSEQ multiplex PCR; TCRdb stores just in-frame clones and leaves some out. The sample contains approximately 110,000 clones, approximately 58% of which appear only once. In germline, CDR1 is SGHRS, CDR2 YFSETQ. CDR3 length equals 15 residues. V shed 3 bases and J shed 4 bases, with 17 bases lying between them. The receptor comes from a woman aged 30 to 39 in good health and CMV-seronegative. V and J are TRBV5-1 and TRBJ2-7; D is unclear. The sample consisted of PBMCs. The CDR3 DNA follows: TGCGCCAGCAGCTCGTCCGAAGTAGCCTTATACGAGCAGTACTTC. Amino acid sequence: CASSSSEVALYEQYF.